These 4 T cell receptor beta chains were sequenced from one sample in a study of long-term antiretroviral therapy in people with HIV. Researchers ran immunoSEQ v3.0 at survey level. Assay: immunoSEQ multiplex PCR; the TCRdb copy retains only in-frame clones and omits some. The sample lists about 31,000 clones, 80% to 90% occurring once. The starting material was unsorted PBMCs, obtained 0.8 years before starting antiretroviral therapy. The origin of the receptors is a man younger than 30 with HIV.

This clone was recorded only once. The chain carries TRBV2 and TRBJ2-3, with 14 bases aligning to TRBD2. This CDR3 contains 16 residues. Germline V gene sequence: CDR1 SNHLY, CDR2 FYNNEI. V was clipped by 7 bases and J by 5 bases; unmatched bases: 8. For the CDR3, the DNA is TGTGCCAGCACTCCCGTGGGACTAGCGGGAGAAGATACGCAGTATTTT. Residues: CASTPVGLAGEDTQYF.

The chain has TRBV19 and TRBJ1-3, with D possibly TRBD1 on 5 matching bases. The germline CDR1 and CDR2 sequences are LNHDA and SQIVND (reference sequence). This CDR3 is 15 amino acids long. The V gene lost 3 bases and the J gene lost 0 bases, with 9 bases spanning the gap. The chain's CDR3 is CASSMDNFSGNTIYF. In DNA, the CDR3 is TGTGCCAGTAGTATGGACAACTTCTCTGGAAACACCATATATTTT.

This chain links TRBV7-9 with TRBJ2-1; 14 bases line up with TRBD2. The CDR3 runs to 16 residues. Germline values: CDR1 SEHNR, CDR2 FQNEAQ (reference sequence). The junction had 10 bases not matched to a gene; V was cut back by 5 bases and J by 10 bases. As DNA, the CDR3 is TGTGCCAGCAGCCCAAGACTAGCGGGGGGGCCGGGCGAGCAGTTCTTC. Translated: CASSPRLAGGPGEQFF.

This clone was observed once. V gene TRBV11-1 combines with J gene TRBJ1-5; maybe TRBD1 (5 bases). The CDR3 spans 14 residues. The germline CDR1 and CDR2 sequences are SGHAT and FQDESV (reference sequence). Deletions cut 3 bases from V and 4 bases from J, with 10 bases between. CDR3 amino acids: CASSLGGRNQPQHF. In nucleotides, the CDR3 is TGTGCCAGCAGCTTGGGGGGACGGAATCAGCCCCAGCATTTT.